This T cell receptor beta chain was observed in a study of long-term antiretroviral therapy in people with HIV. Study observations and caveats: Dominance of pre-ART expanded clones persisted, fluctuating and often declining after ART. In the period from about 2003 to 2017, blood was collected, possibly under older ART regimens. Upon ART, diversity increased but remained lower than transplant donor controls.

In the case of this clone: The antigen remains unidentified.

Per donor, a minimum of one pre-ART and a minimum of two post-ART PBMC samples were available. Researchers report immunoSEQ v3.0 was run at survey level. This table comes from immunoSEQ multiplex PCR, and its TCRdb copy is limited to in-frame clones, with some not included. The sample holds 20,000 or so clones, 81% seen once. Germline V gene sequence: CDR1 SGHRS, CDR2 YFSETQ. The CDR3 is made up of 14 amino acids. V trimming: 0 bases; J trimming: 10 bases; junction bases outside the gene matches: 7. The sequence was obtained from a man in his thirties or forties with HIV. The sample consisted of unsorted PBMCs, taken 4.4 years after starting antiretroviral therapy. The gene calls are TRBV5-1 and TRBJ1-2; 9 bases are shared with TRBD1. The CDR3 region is CASSLGRDRAPYTF. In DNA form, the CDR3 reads TGCGCCAGCAGCTTGGGCCGGGACAGGGCCCCCTACACCTTC. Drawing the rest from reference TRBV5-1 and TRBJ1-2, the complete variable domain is KAGVTQTPRYLIKTRGQQVTLSCSPISGHRSVSWYQQTPGQGLQFLFEYFSETQRNKGNFPGRFSGRQFSNSRSEMNVSTLELGDSALYLCASSLGRDRAPYTFGSGTRLTVV.